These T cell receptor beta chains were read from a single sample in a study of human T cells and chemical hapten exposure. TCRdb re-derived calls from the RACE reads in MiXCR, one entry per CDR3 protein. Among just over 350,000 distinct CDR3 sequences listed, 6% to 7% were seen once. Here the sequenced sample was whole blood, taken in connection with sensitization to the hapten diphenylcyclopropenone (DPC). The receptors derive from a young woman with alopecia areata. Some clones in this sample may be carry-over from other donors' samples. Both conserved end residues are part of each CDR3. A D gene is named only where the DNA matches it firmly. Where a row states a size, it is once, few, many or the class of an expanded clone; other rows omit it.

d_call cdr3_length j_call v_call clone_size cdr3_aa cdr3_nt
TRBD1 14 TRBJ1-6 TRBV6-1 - CASSGTGENSPLHF TGTGCCAGCAGTGGGACAGGCGAGAATTCACCCCTCCACTTT
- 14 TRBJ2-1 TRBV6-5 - CASSYSINRGSEFF TGTGCCAGCAGTTACTCGATAAATCGGGGATCCGAGTTCTTC
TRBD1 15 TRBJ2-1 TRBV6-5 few CASNLRTGGAEKLFF TGTGCCAGCAACTTACGGACAGGGGGCGCTGAAAAACTGTTCTTC
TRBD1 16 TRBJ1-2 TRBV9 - CASSASLGDRFYGYTF TGTGCCAGCAGCGCCTCACTGGGGGACAGGTTTTATGGCTACACCTTC
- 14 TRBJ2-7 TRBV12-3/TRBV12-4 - CASSLRDSGVEQYF TGTGCCAGCAGCCTCCGGGACTCCGGAGTCGAGCAGTACTTC
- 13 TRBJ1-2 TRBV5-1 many CASRDLETGGYTF TGCGCCAGCAGGGATTTGGAAACGGGTGGCTACACCTTC
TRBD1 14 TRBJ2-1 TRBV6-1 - CASRLQGTYNEQFF TGTGCCAGCAGGTTACAGGGGACCTACAATGAGCAGTTCTTC
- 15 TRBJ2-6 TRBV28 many CASGNSLTGANVLTF TGTGCCAGCGGGAACAGTCTTACTGGGGCCAACGTCCTGACTTTC
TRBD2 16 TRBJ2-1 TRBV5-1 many CASSLTSGGLYNEQFF TGCGCCAGCAGCCTAACTAGCGGGGGGTTATACAATGAGCAGTTCTTC
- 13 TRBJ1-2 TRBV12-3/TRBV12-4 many CASSLESDYGYTF TGTGCCAGCAGTTTAGAGTCGGACTATGGCTACACCTTC
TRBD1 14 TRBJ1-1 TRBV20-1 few CSARAVDRDTEAFF TGCAGTGCTAGAGCCGTTGACAGGGACACTGAAGCTTTCTTT
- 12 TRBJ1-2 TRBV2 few CASRYSAEGYTF TGTGCCAGCAGATACTCAGCGGAGGGCTACACCTTC
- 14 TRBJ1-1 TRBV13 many CASSSLGGFAEAFF TGTGCCAGCAGCTCCTTGGGGGGGTTCGCTGAAGCTTTCTTT
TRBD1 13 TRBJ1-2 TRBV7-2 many CASSSQGVSGYTF TGTGCCAGCAGCTCACAGGGGGTCTCTGGCTACACCTTC
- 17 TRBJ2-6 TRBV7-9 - CASSLDPSHGSANVLTF TGTGCCAGCAGCTTAGACCCCAGCCACGGTTCGGCCAACGTCCTGACTTTC
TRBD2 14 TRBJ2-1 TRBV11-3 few CASSPGGTYNEQFF TGTGCCAGCAGCCCGGGGGGGACCTACAATGAGCAGTTCTTC
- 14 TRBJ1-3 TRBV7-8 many CASSLGHAGNTIYF TGTGCCAGCAGCTTAGGACATGCTGGAAACACCATATATTTT
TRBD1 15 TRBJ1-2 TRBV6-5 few CASHSDAGGLYGYTF TGTGCCAGCCATTCAGACGCAGGGGGACTTTATGGCTACACCTTC
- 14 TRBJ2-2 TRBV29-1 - CSVERQANTGELFF TGCAGCGTTGAGCGGCAGGCCAACACCGGGGAGCTGTTTTTT
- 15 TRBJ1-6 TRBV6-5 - CASSYFKRDNSPLHF TGTGCCAGCAGTTACTTTAAACGGGACAATTCACCCCTCCACTTT
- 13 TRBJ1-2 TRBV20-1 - CSARVEKFYGYTF TGCAGTGCTAGAGTGGAGAAGTTCTATGGCTACACCTTC
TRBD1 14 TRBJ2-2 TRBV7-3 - CASSGQANTGELFF TGTGCCAGCAGCGGACAGGCGAACACCGGGGAGCTGTTTTTT
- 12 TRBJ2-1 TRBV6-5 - CASSYSPSEQFF TGTGCCAGCAGTTACTCCCCTAGTGAGCAGTTCTTC
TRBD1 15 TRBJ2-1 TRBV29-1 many CSVEDAAGGSNEQFF TGCAGCGTTGAAGATGCGGCAGGGGGTAGCAATGAGCAGTTCTTC
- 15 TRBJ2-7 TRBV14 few CASSQEGRSSYEQYF TGTGCCAGCAGCCAAGAAGGAAGGAGCTCCTACGAGCAGTACTTC
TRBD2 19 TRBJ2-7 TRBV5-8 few CASNPTPSGQVAGYYEQYF TGTGCCAGCAACCCCACTCCCTCCGGGCAGGTAGCGGGATACTACGAGCAGTACTTC
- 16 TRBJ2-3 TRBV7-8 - CASSLRLGGRTDTQYF TGTGCCAGCAGCTTACGGCTCGGGGGCCGCACAGATACGCAGTATTTT
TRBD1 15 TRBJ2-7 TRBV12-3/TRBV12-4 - CASSWTGGFLYEQYF TGTGCCAGCAGTTGGACAGGGGGCTTTCTCTACGAGCAGTACTTC
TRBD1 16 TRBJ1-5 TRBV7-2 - CASSFGTANLNQPQHF TGTGCCAGCAGCTTCGGGACAGCTAACCTCAATCAGCCCCAGCATTTT
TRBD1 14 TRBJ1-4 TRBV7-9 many CASSTGTGNEKLFF TGTGCCAGCAGCACCGGGACAGGGAATGAAAAACTGTTTTTT
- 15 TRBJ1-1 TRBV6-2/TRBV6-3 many CASSPPWEANTEAFF TGTGCCAGCAGTCCCCCCTGGGAAGCGAACACTGAAGCTTTCTTT
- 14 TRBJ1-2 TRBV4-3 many CASSQELPSYGYTF TGCGCCAGCAGCCAAGAGTTACCGAGCTATGGCTACACCTTC
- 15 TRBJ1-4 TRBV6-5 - CASSAESGAGEKLFF TGTGCCAGCAGTGCTGAATCAGGGGCGGGAGAAAAACTGTTTTTT
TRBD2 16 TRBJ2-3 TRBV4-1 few CASSQDPGTSGGAQYF TGCGCCAGCAGCCAAGATCCAGGGACTAGCGGGGGGGCACAGTATTTT
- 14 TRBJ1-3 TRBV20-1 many CSANRARSGNTIYF TGCAGTGCTAACAGGGCCCGCTCTGGAAACACCATATATTTT
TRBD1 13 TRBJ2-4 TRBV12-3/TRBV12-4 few CASSWGQGNIQYF TGTGCCAGCAGTTGGGGACAGGGTAACATTCAGTACTTC
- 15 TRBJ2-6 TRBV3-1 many CASTFGGSGANVLTF TGTGCCAGCACCTTCGGGGGCTCTGGGGCCAACGTCCTGACTTTC
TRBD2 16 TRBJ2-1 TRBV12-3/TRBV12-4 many CASSLRGLAGQNEQFF TGTGCCAGCAGTTTACGGGGACTAGCGGGGCAAAATGAGCAGTTCTTC
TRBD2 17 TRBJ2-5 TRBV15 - CATSRVLGLAEQETQYF TGTGCCACCAGCAGAGTGCTGGGACTAGCGGAACAAGAGACCCAGTACTTC
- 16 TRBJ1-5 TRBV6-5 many CASSYSTVPGVQPQHF TGTGCCAGCAGTTACTCGACGGTGCCAGGGGTTCAGCCCCAGCATTTT
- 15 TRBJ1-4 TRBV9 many CASSVGRSGNEKLFF TGTGCCAGCAGCGTAGGGCGATCGGGTAATGAAAAACTGTTTTTT
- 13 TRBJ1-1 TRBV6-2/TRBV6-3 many CASFSGTTTEAFF TGTGCCAGTTTTTCCGGGACAACGACTGAAGCTTTCTTT
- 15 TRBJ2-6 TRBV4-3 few CASSFTRSGANVLTF TGCGCCAGCAGCTTTACTCGCTCTGGGGCCAACGTCCTGACTTTC